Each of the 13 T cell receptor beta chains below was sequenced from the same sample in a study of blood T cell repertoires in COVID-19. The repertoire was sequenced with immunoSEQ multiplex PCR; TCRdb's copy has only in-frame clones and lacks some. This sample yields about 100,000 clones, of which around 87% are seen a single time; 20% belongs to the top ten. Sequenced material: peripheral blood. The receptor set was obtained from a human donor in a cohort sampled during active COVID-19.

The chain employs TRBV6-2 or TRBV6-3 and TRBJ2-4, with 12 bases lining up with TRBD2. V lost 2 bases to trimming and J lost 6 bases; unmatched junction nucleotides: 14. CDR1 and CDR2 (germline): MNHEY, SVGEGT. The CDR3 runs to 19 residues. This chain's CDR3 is CASSYDGVTTSGSSNIQYF. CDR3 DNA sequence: TGTGCCAGCAGTTACGATGGTGTAACGACTAGCGGGAGTTCAAACATTCAGTACTTC.

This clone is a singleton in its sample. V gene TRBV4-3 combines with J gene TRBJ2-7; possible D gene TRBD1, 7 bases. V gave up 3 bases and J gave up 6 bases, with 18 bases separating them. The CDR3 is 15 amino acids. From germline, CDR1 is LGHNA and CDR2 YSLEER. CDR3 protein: CASSHSRGQGGEQYF. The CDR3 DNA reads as TGCGCCAGCAGCCATTCCCGGGGGCAGGGGGGCGAGCAGTACTTC.

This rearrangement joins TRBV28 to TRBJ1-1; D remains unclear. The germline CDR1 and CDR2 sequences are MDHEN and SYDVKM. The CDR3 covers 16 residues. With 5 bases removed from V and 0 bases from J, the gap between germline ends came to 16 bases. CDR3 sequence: CASSPLSVLLNTEAFF. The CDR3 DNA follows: TGTGCCAGCAGTCCGCTCTCCGTGCTACTGAACACTGAAGCTTTCTTT.

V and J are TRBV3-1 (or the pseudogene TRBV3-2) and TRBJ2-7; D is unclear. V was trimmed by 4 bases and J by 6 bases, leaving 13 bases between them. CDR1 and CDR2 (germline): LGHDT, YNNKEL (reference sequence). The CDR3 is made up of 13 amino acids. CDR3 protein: CASSRFPRGEQYF. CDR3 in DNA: TGTGCCAGCAGCCGGTTCCCTCGCGGCGAGCAGTACTTC.

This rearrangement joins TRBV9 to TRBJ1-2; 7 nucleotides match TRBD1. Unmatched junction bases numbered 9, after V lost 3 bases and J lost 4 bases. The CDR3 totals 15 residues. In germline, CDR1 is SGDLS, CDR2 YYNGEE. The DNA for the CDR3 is TGTGCCAGCAGCGCAACCTCGGGACAGCCCTATGGCTACACCTTC. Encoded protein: CASSATSGQPYGYTF.

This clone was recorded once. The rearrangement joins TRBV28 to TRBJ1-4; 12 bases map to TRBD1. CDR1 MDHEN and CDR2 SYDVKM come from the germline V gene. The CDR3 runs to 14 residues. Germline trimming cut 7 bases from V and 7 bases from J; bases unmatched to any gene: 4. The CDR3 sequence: CASTGQGAFEKLFF. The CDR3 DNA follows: TGTGCCAGCACGGGACAGGGGGCTTTTGAAAAACTGTTTTTT.

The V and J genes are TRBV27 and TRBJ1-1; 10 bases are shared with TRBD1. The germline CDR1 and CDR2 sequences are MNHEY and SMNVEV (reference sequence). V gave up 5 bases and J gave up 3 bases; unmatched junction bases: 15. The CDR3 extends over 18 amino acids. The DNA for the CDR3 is TGTGCCAGCAGTCGTCTGTTGACAGGGGGCGCGAGGGACACTGAAGCTTTCTTT. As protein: CASSRLLTGGARDTEAFF.

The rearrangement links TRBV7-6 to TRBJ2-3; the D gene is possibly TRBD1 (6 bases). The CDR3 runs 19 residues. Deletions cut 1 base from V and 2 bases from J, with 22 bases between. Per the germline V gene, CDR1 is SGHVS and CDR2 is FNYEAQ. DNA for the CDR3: TGTGCCAGCAGCTTAGAAGCGTCCGGCCCCAGGGGCTTCACAGATACGCAGTATTTT. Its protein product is CASSLEASGPRGFTDTQYF.

The CDR3 nucleotides read TGTGCCAGCAGTTCCTGGGGGCTAGCGGGAGCGCCCGGGGAGCTGTTTTTT. Amino acid sequence: CASSSWGLAGAPGELFF. The chain recombines TRBV27 with TRBJ2-2; 10 bases fit TRBD2. The germline CDR1 and CDR2 sequences are MNHEY and SMNVEV (reference sequence). Trimming at V came to 4 bases and at J to 6 bases, leaving 11 bases not matched to a gene. The CDR3 consists of 17 residues.

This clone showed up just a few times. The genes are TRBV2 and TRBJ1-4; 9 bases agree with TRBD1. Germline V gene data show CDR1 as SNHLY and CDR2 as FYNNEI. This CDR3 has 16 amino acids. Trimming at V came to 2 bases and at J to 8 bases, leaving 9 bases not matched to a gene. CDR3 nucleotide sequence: TGTGCCAGCAGTGAACTATTGGGACAGGGTGGCGAAAAACTGTTTTTT. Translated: CASSELLGQGGEKLFF.

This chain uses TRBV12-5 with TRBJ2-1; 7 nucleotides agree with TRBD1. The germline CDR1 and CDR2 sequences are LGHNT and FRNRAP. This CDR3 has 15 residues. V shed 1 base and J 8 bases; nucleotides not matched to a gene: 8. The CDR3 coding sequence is TGTGCTAGTGGTTTGGGACAGGGCCGTTTGGATGAGCAGTTCTTC. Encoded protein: CASGLGQGRLDEQFF.

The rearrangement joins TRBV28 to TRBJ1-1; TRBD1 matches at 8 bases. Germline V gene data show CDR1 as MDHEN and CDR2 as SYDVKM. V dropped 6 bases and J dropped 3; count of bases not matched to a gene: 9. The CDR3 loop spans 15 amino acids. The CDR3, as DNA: TGTGCCAGCAGCCCCACGGACAGGGTTTACACTGAAGCTTTCTTT. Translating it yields CASSPTDRVYTEAFF.

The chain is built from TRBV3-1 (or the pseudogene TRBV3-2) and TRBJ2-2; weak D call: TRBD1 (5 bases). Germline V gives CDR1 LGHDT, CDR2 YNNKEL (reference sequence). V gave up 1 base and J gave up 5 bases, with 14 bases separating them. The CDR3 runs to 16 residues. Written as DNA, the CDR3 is TGTGCCAGCAGCCAAGGGAAGCAGGGTCGGACCGGGGAGCTGTTTTTT. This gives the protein CASSQGKQGRTGELFF.